The 32 T cell receptor beta chains below all came from one sample that was sequenced in a study of cytomegalovirus exposure and HLA in healthy donors. Using immunoSEQ multiplex PCR, the repertoire was profiled, and TCRdb retains in-frame clones only, with some absent. The sample shows over 150,000 clones, 75% to 90% of them seen only once. Sequencing input: PBMCs. Receptors originate from a man aged 18 to 30 in good health and CMV-seropositive.

The chain employs TRBV6-1 and TRBJ1-2; D gene ambiguous. Trimming left V 1 base short and J 3 bases short, with 18 bases between. CDR3 length equals 17 residues. The germline CDR1 and CDR2 sequences are MNHNS and SASEGT. CDR3 amino acids: CASSEGPLGESHYGYTF. CDR3 nucleotides: TGTGCCAGCAGTGAAGGCCCACTCGGGGAAAGTCACTATGGCTACACCTTC.

There are a few counts of this clone. The chain recombines TRBV10-3 with TRBJ1-5; perhaps TRBD1 as D (5 bases). Germline V lookup: CDR1 ENHRY, CDR2 SYGVKD. V lost 10 bases and J lost 4, with 11 bases in between. The CDR3 sequence is 12 residues long. CDR3 sequence reads: CATQDGNQPQHF. The CDR3 DNA follows: TGTGCCACACAGGACGGGAATCAGCCCCAGCATTTT.

The CDR3 nucleotides read TGTGCCAGCAGCCCATTAAGCGGGGGCACCGGGGAGCTGTTTTTT. Translating gives CASSPLSGGTGELFF. The chain is built from TRBV7-9 and TRBJ2-2; 8 bases fit TRBD2. V was clipped by 5 bases and J by 4 bases; unmatched bases: 6. The CDR3 length is 15 residues. The germline CDR1 and CDR2 sequences are SEHNR and FQNEAQ (reference sequence).

This clone was counted once. For the CDR3, the DNA is TGTGCCAGCAGGTCGACTTCCTACGAGCAGTACTTC. Translation gives CASRSTSYEQYF. The chain recombines TRBV28 with TRBJ2-7; no clear D gene. The length of the CDR3 is 12 residues. V was shortened by 6 bases and J by 1 base, with 7 bases between the two germline ends. Germline CDR1 reads MDHEN; CDR2 reads SYDVKM.

This clone was picked up one time. The rearrangement uses TRBV7-9 and TRBJ2-1; D is perhaps TRBD1 (6 bases). The CDR3 spans 14 residues. V gave up 1 base and J gave up 5 bases, with 9 bases separating them. Germline assignment: CDR1 SEHNR and CDR2 FQNEAQ (reference sequence). For the CDR3, the DNA is TGTGCCAGCAGCTTAGGGGCAGGGGACAATGAGCAGTTCTTC. Its translation is CASSLGAGDNEQFF.

In this sample, this clone turned up once. This chain joins TRBV6-6 and TRBJ1-4, with D perhaps matching TRBD1 (5 bases). CDR1 is MNHNY and CDR2 is SVGAGI in the germline V gene (reference sequence). CDR3 length equals 15 residues. V was trimmed by 0 bases and J by 7 bases, leaving 12 bases between them. This CDR3 reads CASSYSSTRGEKLFF. The CDR3 DNA sequence: TGTGCCAGCAGTTACTCGTCCACAAGGGGTGAAAAACTGTTTTTT.

This clone turned up a few times. V is TRBV6-1 and J is TRBJ2-7; 9 nucleotides align to TRBD2. The V and J ends lost 0 bases and 0 bases, in that order; junction bases with no gene match: 0. Germline CDR1 reads MNHNS; CDR2 reads SASEGT. The CDR3 runs 15 residues. CDR3 region: CASSEASGGSYEQYF. The CDR3 region has the DNA TGTGCCAGCAGTGAAGCTAGCGGGGGCTCCTACGAGCAGTACTTC.

The chain combines TRBV9 with TRBJ2-7; tentative D call: TRBD2 (5 bases). The CDR3 contains 15 residues. Trimming shortened V by 4 bases and J by 4 bases, and 18 bases separated the two germline ends. Germline CDR1 and CDR2: SGDLS and YYNGEE. CDR3 in amino acids: CASSRGPSGDYEQYF. In DNA form, the CDR3 reads TGTGCCAGCAGCCGAGGGCCGAGCGGAGATTACGAGCAGTACTTC.

This clone was seen just once. The CDR3 sequence is CASSQASGEGYYGYTF. The CDR3 DNA follows: TGTGCCAGCAGCCAAGCCTCCGGGGAGGGTTATTATGGCTACACCTTC. The rearrangement uses TRBV4-2 and TRBJ1-2; D uncertain. This CDR3 comprises 16 residues. Deletions cut 1 base from V and 5 bases from J, with 17 bases between. Germline assignment: CDR1 LGHNA and CDR2 YNFKEQ.

V is TRBV30 and J is TRBJ2-7; 8 bases align to TRBD1. The CDR3 has 13 residues. The germline V gene encodes CDR1 GTSNPN and CDR2 SVGIG (reference sequence). The junction had 3 bases not matched to a gene; V was cut back by 2 bases and J by 3 bases. In DNA form, the CDR3 reads TGTGCCTGGAGTCGGACAGGGATCTACGAGCAGTACTTC. Protein sequence: CAWSRTGIYEQYF.

The chain recombines TRBV19 with TRBJ2-5, with 13 bases that match TRBD2. V dropped 5 bases and J dropped 10; count of bases not matched to a gene: 10. The CDR3 sequence is 15 residues long. Germline V gene data show CDR1 as LNHDA and CDR2 as SQIVND (reference sequence). CDR3 nucleotides: TGTGCCAGTAGTCCTGGGACTAGCGGGACCGGCGACCAGTACTTC. Its protein product is CASSPGTSGTGDQYF.

J is TRBJ2-1 and V is TRBV6-5; 8 positions agree with TRBD2. V dropped 8 bases and J dropped 0; count of bases not matched to a gene: 6. This CDR3 comprises 15 residues. The V gene's germline CDR1 is MNHEY and CDR2 SVGAGI. This chain's CDR3 is CASRIAGGSYNEQFF. The CDR3 coding sequence is TGTGCCAGCCGGATTGCGGGGGGCTCCTACAATGAGCAGTTCTTC.

Of note for this clone: A read error may produce the germline difference seen at one junction end. CDR3 DNA sequence: TGTGCCCGGAGTGTACAGGAGACCCAGTACTTC. The encoded protein is CARSVQETQYF. The V call is TRBV30, the J call TRBJ2-5; D is ambiguous. The CDR3 is 11 residues long. The germline gives CDR1 GTSNPN, CDR2 SVGIG (reference sequence).

This rearrangement joins TRBV10-1 to TRBJ2-5, with D perhaps TRBD2 (6 bases). Germline CDR1 is WNHNN and CDR2 is SYGVQD (reference sequence). The length of the CDR3 is 15 residues. Trimming removed 4 bases from V and 1 base from J, with 13 bases in between. The CDR3 DNA reads as TGCGCCAGCAGTGGGGGGGACCTCGGCCAAGAGACCCAGTACTTC. The encoded protein is CASSGGDLGQETQYF.

V usage is TRBV5-8 and J usage is TRBJ1-2, with a tentative D call TRBD1 (6 bases). Germline CDR1 is SGHTS and CDR2 is YDEGEE. The length of the CDR3 is 15 residues. V lost 7 bases and J lost 4, with 20 bases in between. The CDR3: CASVPRGAAIYGYTF. For the CDR3, the DNA is TGTGCCAGCGTTCCCCGGGGGGCTGCTATCTATGGCTACACCTTC.

This rearrangement joins TRBV4-1 to TRBJ2-7, with D perhaps TRBD1 (5 bases). The CDR3 has 12 amino acids. The V end was cut by 4 bases, the J end by 6 bases, with 10 bases between. In germline, CDR1 is MGHRA, CDR2 YSYEKL. The DNA of the CDR3 is TGCGCCAGCAGCCTTCCTCAGGGCGAGCAGTACTTC. It translates to CASSLPQGEQYF.

The V and J genes are TRBV4-1 and TRBJ1-1, with D uncertain. The V end was cut by 1 base, the J end by 0 bases, with 9 bases between. Looked up from germline, CDR1 is MGHRA and CDR2 is YSYEKL. The CDR3 has 15 residues. The CDR3: CASSQGSGMNTEAFF. CDR3 in DNA: TGCGCCAGCAGCCAAGGTTCAGGCATGAACACTGAAGCTTTCTTT.

The rearrangement joins TRBV19 to TRBJ2-1, with 13 bases identical to TRBD2. After removal of 6 bases from V and 5 bases from J, the junction contained 10 bases not matched to a gene. The germline CDR1 and CDR2 sequences are LNHDA and SQIVND (reference sequence). The CDR3 is 17 residues long. The CDR3 here is CASSLSPGLAGHNEQFF. The CDR3 coding sequence is TGTGCCAGTAGCCTTAGCCCGGGACTAGCGGGACACAATGAGCAGTTCTTC.

In nucleotides, the CDR3 is TGCGCCAGCAGCCCTAGCGGGACCAATGAGCAGTTCTTC. It yields the protein CASSPSGTNEQFF. The rearrangement uses TRBV5-1 and TRBJ2-1; 9 bases line up with TRBD2. Germline V gives CDR1 SGHRS, CDR2 YFSETQ. The CDR3 has 13 residues. With 4 bases clipped from V and 6 bases from J, the junction kept 2 bases outside the gene matches.

The chain is built from TRBV6-5 and TRBJ2-7; TRBD2 aligns across 15 bases. CDR1 is MNHEY and CDR2 is SVGAGI in the germline V gene. This CDR3 has 16 amino acids. V trimming: 4 bases; J trimming: 4 bases; junction bases outside the gene matches: 5. CDR3 DNA: TGTGCCAGCAGTTCCCGGACTAGCGGGAGGGCGTACGAGCAGTACTTC. It is translated as CASSSRTSGRAYEQYF.

This rearrangement joins TRBV6-1 to TRBJ2-1, with TRBD1 as a possible D gene (6 bases). Between the trimmed V and J ends, which lost 7 bases and 6 bases, there was a span of 19 bases. CDR3 length: 15 amino acids. CDR1 and CDR2 (germline): MNHNS, SASEGT. In DNA, the CDR3 is TGTGCCAGCAATCCCGGAGAGGGGGAAGGCAATGAGCAGTTCTTC. Its translation is CASNPGEGEGNEQFF.

The chain has TRBV28 and TRBJ1-5; TRBD1 agrees at 9 bases. The CDR3 has 15 amino acids. Germline trimming cut 5 bases from V and 8 bases from J; bases unmatched to any gene: 10. Looked up from germline, CDR1 is MDHEN and CDR2 is SYDVKM. The CDR3 is CASSPSQGANEPQHF. The DNA for the CDR3 is TGTGCCAGCAGTCCCTCACAGGGGGCTAATGAGCCCCAGCATTTT.

The genes are TRBV28 and TRBJ2-7; the D is unclear. The CDR3 loop spans 13 amino acids. The germline V and J ends were trimmed by 3 bases and 3 bases, with 9 bases remaining between them. Germline V CDR1 and CDR2: MDHEN, SYDVKM. The CDR3 DNA reads as TGTGCCAGCAGTTTGTCTGGGCTCTACGAGCAGTACTTC. As protein: CASSLSGLYEQYF.

V is TRBV13 and J is TRBJ2-3; 9 positions match TRBD2. V lost 4 bases and J lost 1; bases outside the gene matches: 18. Germline CDR1 PRHDT, CDR2 FYEKMQ (reference sequence). The CDR3 spans 20 residues. The CDR3 loop is CASSSFDGLAGSRGTDTQYF. CDR3 nucleotides: TGTGCCAGCAGCTCCTTCGATGGGCTAGCGGGATCTCGGGGCACAGATACGCAGTATTTT. Full variable domain (rest looked up from reference TRBV13 and TRBJ2-3): AAGVIQSPRHLIKEKRETATLKCYPIPRHDTVYWYQQGPGQDPQFLISFYEKMQSDKGSIPDRFSAQQFSDYHSELNMSSLELGDSALYFCASSSFDGLAGSRGTDTQYFGPGTRLTVL.

CDR3 amino acids: CASSYSPSYEQYF. Here the CDR3 DNA reads TGTGCCAGCAGTTACTCCCCCTCCTACGAGCAGTACTTC. V is TRBV27 and J is TRBJ2-7; D is unresolved. V was trimmed by 4 bases and J by 0 bases, leaving 7 bases between them. The CDR3 is 13 residues long. The V gene's germline CDR1 is MNHEY and CDR2 SMNVEV (reference sequence).

The rearrangement joins TRBV7-6 to TRBJ2-7; D is possibly TRBD1 (7 bases). V was pared by 5 bases and J by 11 bases, with 19 bases between. The CDR3 loop spans 13 amino acids. The germline gives CDR1 SGHVS, CDR2 FNYEAQ. The CDR3 DNA sequence: TGTGCCAGCAGCGAGACAGGGAGGAGTTTTAAGTACTTC. Protein product: CASSETGRSFKYF.

V usage is TRBV29-1 and J usage is TRBJ2-7, with 9 nucleotides matching TRBD1. Germline V lookup: CDR1 SQVTM, CDR2 ANQGSEA. V lost 7 bases to trimming and J lost 1 base; unmatched junction nucleotides: 8. The CDR3 covers 14 residues. The CDR3 nucleotides are TGCAGCGGGACCGGACAGGGGTTGTCCTACGAGCAGTACTTC. Amino acid sequence: CSGTGQGLSYEQYF.

This clone was counted ten times or more. The V gene is TRBV6-5, the J gene TRBJ2-1, with 10 nucleotides matching TRBD2. The V gene's germline CDR1 is MNHEY and CDR2 SVGAGI. V gave up 5 bases and J gave up 0 bases; unmatched junction bases: 1. The CDR3 runs to 15 residues. The CDR3 nucleotides are TGTGCCAGCAGTATAGCGGGGGGCTCCTACAATGAGCAGTTCTTC. Translating gives CASSIAGGSYNEQFF.

This clone was seen ten or more times. The V gene is TRBV29-1, the J gene TRBJ2-2; D unclear. V was trimmed by 6 bases and J by 7 bases, leaving 15 bases between them. This CDR3 contains 13 residues. Germline V gene data show CDR1 as SQVTM and CDR2 as ANQGSEA. For the CDR3, the DNA is TGCAGCGTCGCGGAACCCTCGGTCGGGGAGCTGTTTTTT. Protein: CSVAEPSVGELFF.

This chain joins TRBV7-9 and TRBJ2-7; D unresolved. This CDR3 spans 14 amino acids. Trimming removed 3 bases from V and 3 bases from J, with 12 bases in between. Germline CDR1 is SEHNR and CDR2 is FQNEAQ (reference sequence). The CDR3 loop is CASSFGQTNYEQYF. The DNA for the CDR3 is TGTGCCAGCAGCTTTGGCCAGACAAACTACGAGCAGTACTTC.

The rearrangement uses TRBV7-9 and TRBJ1-4; 8 nucleotides agree with TRBD1. The trim removed 5 bases at V and 6 bases at J, leaving 11 bases unmatched. From germline, CDR1 is SEHNR and CDR2 FQNEAQ (reference sequence). The CDR3 covers 16 residues. The DNA of the CDR3 is TGTGCCAGCAGCGGGACAACAGGGGGTGGATATGAAAAACTGTTTTTT. Encoded protein: CASSGTTGGGYEKLFF.

This clone was seen once. This sequence joins TRBV11-2 and TRBJ2-7; weak D call: TRBD2 (6 bases). The germline V gene has CDR1 SGHAT and CDR2 FQNNGV. Trimming took off 7 bases at V and 3 bases at J, with 16 bases between the two ends. This CDR3 is built from 14 residues. CDR3 in amino acids: CASTLIGGDYEQYF. CDR3 DNA: TGTGCCAGCACCCTTATCGGGGGAGACTACGAGCAGTACTTC.